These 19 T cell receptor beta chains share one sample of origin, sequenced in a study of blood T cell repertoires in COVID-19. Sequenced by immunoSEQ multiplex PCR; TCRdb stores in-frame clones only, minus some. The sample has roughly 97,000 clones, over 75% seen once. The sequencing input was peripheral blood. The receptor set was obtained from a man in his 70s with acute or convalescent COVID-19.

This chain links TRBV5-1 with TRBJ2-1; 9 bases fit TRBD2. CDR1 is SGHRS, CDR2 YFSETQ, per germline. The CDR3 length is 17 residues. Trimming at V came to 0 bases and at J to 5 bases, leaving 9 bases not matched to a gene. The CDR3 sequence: CASSLGRGGRGNNEQFF. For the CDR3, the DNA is TGCGCCAGCAGCTTGGGACGAGGCGGGAGGGGAAACAATGAGCAGTTCTTC.

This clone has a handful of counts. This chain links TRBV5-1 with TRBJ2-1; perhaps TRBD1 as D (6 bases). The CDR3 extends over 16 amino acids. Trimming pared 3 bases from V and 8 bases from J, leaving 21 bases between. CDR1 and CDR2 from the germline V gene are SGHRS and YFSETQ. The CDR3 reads CASSSSLGIWGHEQFF. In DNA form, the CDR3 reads TGCGCCAGCAGCTCAAGCCTCGGCATTTGGGGGCATGAGCAGTTCTTC.

The CDR3 region is CASRMSGRATDTQYF. In DNA form, the CDR3 reads TGTGCCAGCAGAATGAGCGGGAGGGCCACAGATACGCAGTATTTT. This chain links TRBV6-5 with TRBJ2-3; 10 nucleotides align to TRBD2. The CDR3 runs 15 residues. Germline values: CDR1 MNHEY, CDR2 SVGAGI. J gave up 2 bases and V 6 bases, and 5 bases lay outside the gene matches.

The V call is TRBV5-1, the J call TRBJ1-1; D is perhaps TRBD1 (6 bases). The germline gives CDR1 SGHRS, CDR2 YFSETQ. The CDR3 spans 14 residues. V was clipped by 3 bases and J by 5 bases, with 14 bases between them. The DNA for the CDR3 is TGCGCCAGCAGCTCGCCGGGACAACGAACTGAAGCTTTCTTT. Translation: CASSSPGQRTEAFF.

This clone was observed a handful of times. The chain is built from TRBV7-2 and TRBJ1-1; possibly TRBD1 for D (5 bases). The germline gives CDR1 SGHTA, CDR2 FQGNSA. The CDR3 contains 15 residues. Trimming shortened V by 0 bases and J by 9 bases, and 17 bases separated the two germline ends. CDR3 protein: CASSLALRQGTQAFF. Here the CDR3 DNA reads TGTGCCAGCAGCTTAGCGCTTCGGCAGGGAACTCAAGCTTTCTTT.

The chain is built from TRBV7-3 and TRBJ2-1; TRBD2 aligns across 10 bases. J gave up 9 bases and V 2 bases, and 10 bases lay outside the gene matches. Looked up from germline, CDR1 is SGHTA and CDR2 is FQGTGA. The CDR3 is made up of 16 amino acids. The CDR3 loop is CASSLQGGLAVSEQFF. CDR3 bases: TGTGCCAGCAGCTTACAGGGAGGACTAGCGGTCAGTGAGCAGTTCTTC. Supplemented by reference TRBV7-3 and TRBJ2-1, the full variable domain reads GAGVSQTPSNKVTEKGKYVELRCDPISGHTALYWYRQSLGQGPEFLIYFQGTGAADDSGLPNDRFFAVRPEGSVSTLKIQRTERGDSAVYLCASSLQGGLAVSEQFFGPGTRLTVL.

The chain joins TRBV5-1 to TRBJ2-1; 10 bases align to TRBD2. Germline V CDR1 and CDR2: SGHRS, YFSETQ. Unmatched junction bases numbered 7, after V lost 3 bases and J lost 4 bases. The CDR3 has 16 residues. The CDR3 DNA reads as TGCGCCAGCAGCTATATAGCGGGAGGCACATACAATGAGCAGTTCTTC. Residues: CASSYIAGGTYNEQFF.

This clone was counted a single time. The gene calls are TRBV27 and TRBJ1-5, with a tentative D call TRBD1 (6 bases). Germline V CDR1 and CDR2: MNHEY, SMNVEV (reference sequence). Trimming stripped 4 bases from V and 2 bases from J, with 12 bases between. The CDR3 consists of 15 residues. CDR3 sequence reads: CASSSYRDGNQPQHF. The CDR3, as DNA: TGTGCCAGCAGTTCCTACAGGGACGGCAATCAGCCCCAGCATTTT.

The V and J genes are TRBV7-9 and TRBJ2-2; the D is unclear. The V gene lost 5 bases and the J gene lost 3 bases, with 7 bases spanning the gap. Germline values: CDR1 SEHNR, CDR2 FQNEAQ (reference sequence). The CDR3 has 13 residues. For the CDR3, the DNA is TGTGCCAGCAGCCCCCGGGACACCGGGGAGCTGTTTTTT. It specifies CASSPRDTGELFF. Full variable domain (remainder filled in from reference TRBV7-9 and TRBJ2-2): DTGVSQNPRHKITKRGQNVTFRCDPISEHNRLYWYRQTLGQGPEFLTYFQNEAQLEKSRLLSDRFSAERPKGSFSTLEIQRTEQGDSAMYLCASSPRDTGELFFGEGSRLTVL.

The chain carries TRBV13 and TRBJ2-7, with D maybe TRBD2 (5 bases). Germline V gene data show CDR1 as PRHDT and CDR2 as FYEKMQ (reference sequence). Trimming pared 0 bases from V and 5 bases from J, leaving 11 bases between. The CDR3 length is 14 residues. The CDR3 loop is CASSLGQSGDEQYV. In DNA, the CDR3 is TGTGCCAGCAGCTTAGGGCAGTCCGGGGACGAGCAGTACGTC.

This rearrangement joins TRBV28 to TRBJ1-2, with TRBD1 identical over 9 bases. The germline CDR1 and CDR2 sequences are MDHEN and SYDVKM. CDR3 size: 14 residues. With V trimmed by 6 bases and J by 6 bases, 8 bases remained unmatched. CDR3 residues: CASRGGTGFNGYTF. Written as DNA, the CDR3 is TGTGCCAGCAGGGGGGGGACAGGGTTCAATGGCTACACCTTC.

The CDR3 bases are TGTGCCAGCTCCGGGACAGGGGCCTGGGGCAATCAGCCCCAGCATTTT. Protein: CASSGTGAWGNQPQHF. The genes are TRBV2 and TRBJ1-5; 10 bases are a match to TRBD1. Per germline, CDR1 SNHLY and CDR2 FYNNEI. This CDR3 spans 16 amino acids. J was trimmed by 2 bases and V by 8 bases; bases with no gene match: 9.

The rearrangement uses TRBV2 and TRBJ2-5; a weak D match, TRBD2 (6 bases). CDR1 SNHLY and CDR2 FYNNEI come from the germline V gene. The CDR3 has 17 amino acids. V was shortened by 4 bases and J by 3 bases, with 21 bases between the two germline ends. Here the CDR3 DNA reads TGTGCCAGCAGTGCCTGGGACTTCCCCGGGGAGAAAGAGACCCAGTACTTC. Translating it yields CASSAWDFPGEKETQYF.

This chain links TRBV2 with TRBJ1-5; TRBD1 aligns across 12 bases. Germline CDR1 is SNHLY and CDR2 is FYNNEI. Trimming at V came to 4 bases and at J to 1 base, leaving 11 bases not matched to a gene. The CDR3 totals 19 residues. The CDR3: CASSAITGTGGASNQPQHF. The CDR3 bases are TGTGCCAGCAGTGCGATCACCGGGACAGGGGGCGCGAGCAATCAGCCCCAGCATTTT. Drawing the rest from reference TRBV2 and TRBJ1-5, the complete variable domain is EPEVTQTPSHQVTQMGQEVILRCVPISNHLYFYWYRQILGQKVEFLVSFYNNEISEKSEIFDDQFSVERPDGSNFTLKIRSTKLEDSAMYFCASSAITGTGGASNQPQHFGDGTRLSIL.

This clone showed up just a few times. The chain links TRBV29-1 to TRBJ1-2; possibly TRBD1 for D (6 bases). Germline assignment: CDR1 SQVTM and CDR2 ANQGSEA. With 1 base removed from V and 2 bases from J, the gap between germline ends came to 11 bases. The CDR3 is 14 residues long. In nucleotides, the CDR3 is TGCAGCGTTGAAGGGACAGTCCCCAACTATGGCTACACCTTC. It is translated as CSVEGTVPNYGYTF.

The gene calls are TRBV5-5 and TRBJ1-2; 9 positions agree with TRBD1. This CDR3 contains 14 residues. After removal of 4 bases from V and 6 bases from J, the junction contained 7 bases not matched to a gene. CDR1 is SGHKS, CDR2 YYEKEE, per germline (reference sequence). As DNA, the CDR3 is TGTGCCAGCAGCCCAGGGACAGGGCTAAATGGCTACACCTTC. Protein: CASSPGTGLNGYTF.

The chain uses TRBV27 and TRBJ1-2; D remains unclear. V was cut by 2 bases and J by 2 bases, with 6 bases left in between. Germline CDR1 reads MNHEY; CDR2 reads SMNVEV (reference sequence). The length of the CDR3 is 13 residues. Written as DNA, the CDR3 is TGTGCCAGCAGTTTAGGAGAGAACTATGGCTACACCTTC. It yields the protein CASSLGENYGYTF.

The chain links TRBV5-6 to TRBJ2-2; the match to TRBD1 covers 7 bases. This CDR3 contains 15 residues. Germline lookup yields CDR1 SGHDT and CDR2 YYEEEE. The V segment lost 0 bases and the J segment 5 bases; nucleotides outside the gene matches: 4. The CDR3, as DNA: TGTGCCAGCAGCTTGGCCGCAGGGGGAACCGGGGAGCTGTTTTTT. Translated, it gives CASSLAAGGTGELFF.

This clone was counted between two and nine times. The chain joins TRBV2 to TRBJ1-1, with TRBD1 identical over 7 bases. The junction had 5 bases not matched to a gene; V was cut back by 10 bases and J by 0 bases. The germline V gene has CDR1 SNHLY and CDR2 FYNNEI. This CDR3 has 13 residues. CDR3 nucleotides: TGTGCCAACCGGACAGGTATGAACACTGAAGCTTTCTTT. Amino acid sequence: CANRTGMNTEAFF.